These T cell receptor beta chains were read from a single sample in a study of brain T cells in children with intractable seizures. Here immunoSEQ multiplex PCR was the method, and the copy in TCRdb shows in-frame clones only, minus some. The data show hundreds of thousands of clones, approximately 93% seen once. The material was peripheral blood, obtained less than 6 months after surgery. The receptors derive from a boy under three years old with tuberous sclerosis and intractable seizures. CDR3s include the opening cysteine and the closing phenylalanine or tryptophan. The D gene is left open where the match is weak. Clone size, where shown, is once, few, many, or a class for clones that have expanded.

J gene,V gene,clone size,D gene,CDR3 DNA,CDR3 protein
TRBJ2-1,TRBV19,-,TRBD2,TGTGCCAGTACCCAAGGACTAGCGGCAATCAATGAGCAGTTCTTC,CASTQGLAAINEQFF
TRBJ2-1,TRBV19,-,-,TGTGCCAGTAGTAACGGACTGAGGGGCTACAATGAGCAGTTCTTC,CASSNGLRGYNEQFF
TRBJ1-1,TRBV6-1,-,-,TGTGCCAGCAGTGACAGAGGTCATGAAGCTTTCTTT,CASSDRGHEAFF
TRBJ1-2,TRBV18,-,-,TGTGCCAGCTCACCCAGACCATCAGATGGCTACACCTTC,CASSPRPSDGYTF
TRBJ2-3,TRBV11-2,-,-,TGTGCCAGCAGCATCTGGGTGACACTTGAGGGGGGGGATACGCAGTATTTT,CASSIWVTLEGGDTQYF
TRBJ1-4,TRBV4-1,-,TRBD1,TGCGCCAGCAGCCAAGGGGACAGGGATAATGAAAAACTGTTTTTT,CASSQGDRDNEKLFF
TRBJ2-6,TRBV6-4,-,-,TGTGCCAGCAGTGACGGACGGTCTGGGGCCAACGTCCTGACTTTC,CASSDGRSGANVLTF
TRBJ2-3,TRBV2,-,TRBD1,TGTGCCAGCCTACGGGACAGGGGCACAGATACGCAGTATTTT,CASLRDRGTDTQYF
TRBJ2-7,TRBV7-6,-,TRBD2,TGTGCCAGCAGCTTTGGGGCCGGGACTAGCGGCTCCTACGAGCAGTACTTC,CASSFGAGTSGSYEQYF
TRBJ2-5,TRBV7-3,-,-,TGTGCCAGCAGCTTAAGTGGGTGGCAGCAAGAGACCCAGTACTTC,CASSLSGWQQETQYF
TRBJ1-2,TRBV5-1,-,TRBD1,TGCGCCAGCAGCTTGTCGGGACAGGCATCGGGCTACACCTTC,CASSLSGQASGYTF
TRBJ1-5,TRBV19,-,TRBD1,TGTGCCAGTAGTCAGGACAGGGGGAAGGGTGGTTATAGCAATCAGCCCCAGCATTTT,CASSQDRGKGGYSNQPQHF
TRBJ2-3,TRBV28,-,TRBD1,TGTGCCAGCAGTTTGGGACAGGGGAAATTGGGTGGAGATACGCAGTATTTT,CASSLGQGKLGGDTQYF
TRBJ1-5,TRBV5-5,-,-,TGTGCCAGCAGCTACGGGGCCCACAATCAGCCCCAGCATTTT,CASSYGAHNQPQHF
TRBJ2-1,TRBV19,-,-,TGTGCCAGTAGTATCAGCTCCTACAATGAGCAGTTCTTC,CASSISSYNEQFF
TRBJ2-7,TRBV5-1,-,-,TGCGCCAGCAGCTTATCAGAAGGATACGAGCAGTACTTC,CASSLSEGYEQYF
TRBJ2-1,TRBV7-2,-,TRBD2,TGTGCCAGCAGCTTTATAGCGGGGGGGCCTAGGGATGAGCAGTTCTTC,CASSFIAGGPRDEQFF
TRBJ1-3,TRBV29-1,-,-,TGCAGCGTTGAAGAGGGGACACGTGGAAACACCATATATTTT,CSVEEGTRGNTIYF
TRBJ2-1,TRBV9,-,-,TGTGCCAGCAGCGTAGTCACGGGTTTTAGCAATGAGCAGTTCTTC,CASSVVTGFSNEQFF
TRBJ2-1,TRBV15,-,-,TGTGCCACCAGCAGAGGTTCGCTATACAATGAGCAGTTCTTC,CATSRGSLYNEQFF
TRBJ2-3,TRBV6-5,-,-,TGTGCCAGCAGTTACTCCCACACAGATACGCAGTATTTT,CASSYSHTDTQYF
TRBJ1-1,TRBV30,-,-,TGTGCCTGGAACGGGGATGGGAACACTGAAGCTTTCTTT,CAWNGDGNTEAFF
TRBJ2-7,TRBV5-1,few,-,TGCGCCAGCAGCTTGATTGGCTCCTACGAGCAGTACTTC,CASSLIGSYEQYF
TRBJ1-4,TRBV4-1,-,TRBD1,TGCGCCAGCAGCCAACCCCGGACAGGGAATGAAAAACTGTTTTTT,CASSQPRTGNEKLFF
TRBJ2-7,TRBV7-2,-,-,TGTGCCAGCAGCCCCCGACTGGTGGAGCAGTACTTC,CASSPRLVEQYF
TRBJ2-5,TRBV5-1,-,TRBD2,TGCGCCAGCAGCTTGGCTAGCGGGGGAGAGCAAGAGACCCAGTACTTC,CASSLASGGEQETQYF
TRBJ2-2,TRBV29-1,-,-,TGCAGCGTGGTAGGAGGCACCGGGGAGCTGTTTTTT,CSVVGGTGELFF
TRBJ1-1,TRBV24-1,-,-,TGTGCCACCAGTGAAGGGGGATCGTGGACTGAAGCTTTCTTT,CATSEGGSWTEAFF
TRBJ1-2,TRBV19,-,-,TGTGCCAGTAGTATGGTGCGGGGGAGTTACACGGGAGGCTACACCTTC,CASSMVRGSYTGGYTF
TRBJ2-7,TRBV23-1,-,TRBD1,TGCGCCAGCAGTCAAGGGGACAGGGGTAGAAATTACGAGCAGTACTTC,CASSQGDRGRNYEQYF
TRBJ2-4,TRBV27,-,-,TGTGCCAGCAGCCGCTTGGGGCAGGACATTCAGTACTTC,CASSRLGQDIQYF